The rows below give T cell receptor beta chains drawn from one sample of a study of OX40 agonist ivuxolimab in advanced cancers. The data were produced by immunoSEQ multiplex PCR, yet TCRdb's version contains in-frame clones alone and is incomplete. Here the sample spans 52,000 or so clones, about 80% being singletons. This specimen was CD4+ or CD8+ T cells sorted from blood, taken in a trial of the OX40 agonist ivuxolimab. Receptor source: an adult with an advanced solid tumor such as melanoma, head and neck, liver or kidney cancer. Both conserved end residues are part of each CDR3. The D gene is left open where the match is weak. The size entry is marked missing in some rows and otherwise reads once, few, many or a size class.

TRBV2	.	.	TRBJ1-1	CASSGGAPSTEAFF	TGTGCCAGCAGTGGTGGGGCCCCGAGCACTGAAGCTTTCTTT
TRBV9	.	.	TRBJ1-2	CASREQGTNGYTF	TGTGCCAGCAGGGAACAGGGCACCAATGGCTACACCTTC
TRBV10-1	.	.	TRBJ1-2	CASSVGRDYGYTF	TGCGCCAGCAGTGTCGGGAGGGACTATGGCTACACCTTC
TRBV11-2	.	.	TRBJ1-4	CASRKLGARDEKLFF	TGTGCCAGCAGAAAGCTAGGTGCGAGGGATGAAAAACTGTTTTTT
TRBV12-2	.	.	TRBJ1-5	CASRYRGPGSNQPQHF	TGTGCAAGTCGATATAGGGGGCCGGGAAGCAATCAGCCCCAGCATTTT
TRBV27	.	TRBD1	TRBJ1-1	CASSPPRGTANTEAFF	TGTGCCAGCAGTCCCCCGAGAGGGACAGCAAACACTGAAGCTTTCTTT
TRBV5-4	.	.	TRBJ1-4	CASSQDRRDSGKLFF	TGTGCCAGCAGCCAAGATCGCAGGGATTCGGGAAAACTGTTTTTT
TRBV5-1	.	TRBD2	TRBJ2-3	CASSLALAGIDTQYF	TGCGCCAGCAGCTTGGCGTTAGCGGGGATAGATACGCAGTATTTT
TRBV10-3	.	.	TRBJ2-3	CAISEPGRRRTSTDTQYF	TGTGCCATCAGCGAGCCGGGTCGGAGGAGAACTAGCACAGATACGCAGTATTTT
TRBV10-1	.	.	TRBJ2-2	CASSVGQGGSGELFF	TGCGCCAGCAGTGTCGGGCAGGGAGGCTCCGGGGAGCTGTTTTTT
TRBV30	.	.	TRBJ1-2	CAWSVWAYGYTF	TGTGCCTGGAGTGTATGGGCCTATGGCTACACCTTC
TRBV28	.	.	TRBJ1-5	CASSFVSGQPQHF	TGTGCCAGCAGTTTTGTGTCCGGTCAGCCCCAGCATTTT
TRBV11-2	.	.	TRBJ2-4	CASSSWELAKNIQYF	TGTGCCAGCAGCTCGTGGGAGCTAGCCAAAAACATTCAGTACTTC
TRBV11-3	.	.	TRBJ2-5	CASSLGETQYF	TGTGCCAGCAGCTTAGGAGAGACCCAGTACTTC
TRBV7-2	.	.	TRBJ1-2	CASSPGHQIGGDYGYTF	TGTGCCAGCAGCCCGGGACATCAAATAGGGGGGGACTATGGCTACACCTTC
TRBV5-1	few	TRBD2	TRBJ2-3	CASSLGRLAGDTQYF	TGCGCCAGCAGCTTGGGACGACTAGCGGGAGATACGCAGTATTTT
TRBV7-2	.	.	TRBJ1-2	CASSLAGRASTGYGYTF	TGTGCCAGCAGCTTAGCGGGAAGAGCCTCAACGGGATATGGCTACACCTTC
TRBV6-5	once	.	TRBJ1-5	CASSYGGSQPQHF	TGTGCCAGCAGTTATGGAGGGAGTCAGCCCCAGCATTTT
TRBV19	.	.	TRBJ2-1	CASSTRSGKQFF	TGTGCCAGTAGTACCCGATCGGGGAAGCAGTTCTTC
TRBV28	.	.	TRBJ2-7	CASSPLGVGSYEQYF	TGTGCCAGCAGCCCTCTGGGGGTAGGCTCCTACGAGCAGTACTTC
TRBV11-2	.	TRBD2	TRBJ2-7	CASSSGLAGAYEQYF	TGTGCCAGCAGCAGCGGACTAGCGGGGGCCTACGAGCAGTACTTC
TRBV19	.	.	TRBJ1-4	CASSDGQRTSTNEKLFF	TGTGCCAGTAGTGACGGACAGCGTACTTCTACTAATGAAAAACTGTTTTTT
TRBV5-4	.	TRBD1	TRBJ1-1	CASSLPTTGRNTEAFF	TGTGCCAGCAGCTTACCTACGACAGGGAGGAACACTGAAGCTTTCTTT
TRBV19	.	TRBD2	TRBJ2-1	CASSIAAGHAEQFF	TGTGCCAGTAGTATTGCAGCGGGGCACGCCGAGCAGTTCTTC
TRBV6-5	.	.	TRBJ2-7	CASNRGEYEQYF	TGTGCCAGCAATAGAGGGGAATACGAGCAGTACTTC
TRBV7-9	.	.	TRBJ2-2	CASSSVSHITGELFF	TGTGCCAGCAGCTCCGTCTCTCACATTACCGGGGAGCTGTTTTTT
TRBV7-3	few	TRBD2	TRBJ2-3	CASSPDSGSTDTQYF	TGTGCCAGCAGCCCCGATAGCGGGAGCACAGATACGCAGTATTTT
TRBV11-3	.	.	TRBJ1-1	CASSFTGTTEAFF	TGTGCCAGCAGCTTTACAGGTACCACTGAAGCTTTCTTT
TRBV6-5	.	TRBD1	TRBJ1-5	CASSVSGGINQPQHF	TGTGCCAGCAGCGTTTCAGGGGGGATCAATCAGCCCCAGCATTTT
TRBV11-2	.	.	TRBJ2-5	CASSLVVSQGGETQYF	TGTGCCAGCAGCTTAGTAGTCAGTCAGGGCGGCGAGACCCAGTACTTC
TRBV10-1	.	TRBD1	TRBJ1-1	CASSETGGSGTEAFF	TGCGCCAGCAGTGAAACAGGGGGCTCGGGGACTGAAGCTTTCTTT
TRBV28	.	.	TRBJ1-6	CASSLARGEGRSPLHF	TGTGCCAGCAGTTTAGCGAGGGGGGAGGGAAGATCACCCCTCCACTTT
TRBV7-2	.	.	TRBJ1-1	CASSSQVNTEAFF	TGTGCCAGCAGCTCACAGGTGAACACTGAAGCTTTCTTT
TRBV9	.	.	TRBJ1-2	CASSVAMLVGEMDGYTF	TGTGCCAGCAGCGTAGCCATGCTTGTCGGGGAGATGGATGGCTACACCTTC
TRBV5-3	.	TRBD1	TRBJ1-4	CARSEQGAGTNEKLFF	TGTGCCAGAAGCGAACAGGGGGCGGGAACTAATGAAAAACTGTTTTTT
TRBV9	.	.	TRBJ2-5	CASSVEPTRETQYF	TGTGCCAGCAGCGTCGAACCCACGAGGGAGACCCAGTACTTC
TRBV6-6	.	.	TRBJ2-3	CASSYSWMTDTQYF	TGTGCCAGCAGTTACTCCTGGATGACAGATACGCAGTATTTT
TRBV27	.	TRBD1	TRBJ1-5	CASSLSWTGEWQPQHF	TGTGCCAGCAGTTTATCTTGGACAGGGGAATGGCAGCCCCAGCATTTT
TRBV10-1	.	.	TRBJ2-5	CASSDGSWETQYF	TGCGCCAGCAGTGATGGGAGCTGGGAGACCCAGTACTTC
TRBV15	few	.	TRBJ2-1	CATNLGGTYNEQFF	TGTGCCACCAACCTAGGGGGGACCTACAATGAGCAGTTCTTC
TRBV21-1	few	.	TRBJ1-5	CASRTQGDDQPQHF	TGTGCCAGCCGCACACAGGGGGATGATCAGCCCCAGCATTTT
TRBV7-9	.	.	TRBJ2-3	CAAESGPSTDTQYF	TGTGCCGCCGAAAGCGGCCCAAGCACAGATACGCAGTATTTT
TRBV5-3	.	.	TRBJ1-5	CARSLNSNQPQHF	TGTGCCAGAAGCTTGAACAGCAATCAGCCCCAGCATTTT
TRBV28	.	.	TRBJ2-7	CASSLSLQVDYGYLDEQYF	TGTGCCAGCAGTTTGAGTTTGCAGGTAGACTACGGCTATCTTGACGAGCAGTACTTC
TRBV30	few	.	TRBJ1-5	CAWSQDYQPQHF	TGTGCCTGGAGTCAGGATTACCAGCCCCAGCATTTT
TRBV9	.	.	TRBJ2-7	CASTVPTWQGPYEQYF	TGTGCCAGCACCGTCCCAACGTGGCAGGGGCCCTACGAGCAGTACTTC